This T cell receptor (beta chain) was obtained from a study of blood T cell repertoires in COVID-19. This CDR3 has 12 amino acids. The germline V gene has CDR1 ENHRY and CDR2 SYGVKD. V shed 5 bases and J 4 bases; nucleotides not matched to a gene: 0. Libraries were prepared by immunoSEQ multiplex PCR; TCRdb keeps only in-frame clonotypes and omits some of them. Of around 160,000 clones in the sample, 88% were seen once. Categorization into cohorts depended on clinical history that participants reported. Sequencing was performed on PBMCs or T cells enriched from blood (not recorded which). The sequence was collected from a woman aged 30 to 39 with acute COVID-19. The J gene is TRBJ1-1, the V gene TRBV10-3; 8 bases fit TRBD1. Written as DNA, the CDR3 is TGTGCCATCAGTACAGGGGGCACTGAAGCTTTCTTT. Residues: CAISTGGTEAFF.